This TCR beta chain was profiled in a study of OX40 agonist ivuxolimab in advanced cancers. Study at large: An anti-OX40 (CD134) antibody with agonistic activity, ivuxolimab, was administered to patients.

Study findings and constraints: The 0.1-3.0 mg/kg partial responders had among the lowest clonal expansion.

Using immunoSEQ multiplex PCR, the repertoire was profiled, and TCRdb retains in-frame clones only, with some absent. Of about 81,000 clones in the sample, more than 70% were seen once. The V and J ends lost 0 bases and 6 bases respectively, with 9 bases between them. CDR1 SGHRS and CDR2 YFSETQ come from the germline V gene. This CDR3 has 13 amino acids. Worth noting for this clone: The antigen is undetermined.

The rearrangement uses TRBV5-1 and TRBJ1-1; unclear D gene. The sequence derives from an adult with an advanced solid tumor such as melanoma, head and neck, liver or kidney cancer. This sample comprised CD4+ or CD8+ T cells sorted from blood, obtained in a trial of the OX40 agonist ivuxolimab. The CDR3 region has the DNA TGCGCCAGCAGCTTGGATCGGGCAGCTGAAGCTTTCTTT. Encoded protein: CASSLDRAAEAFF.